What follows are 5 T cell receptor beta chains derived from one specimen sequenced in a study of blood T cell repertoires in COVID-19 (dated by TCRdb to 2018 to 2020). The receptor library was made with the immunoSEQ multiplex PCR assay. In its TCRdb copy, this immuneACCESS table keeps in-frame sequences only and misses some clones. Where compared with another copy, unresolved V genes explain less than half of these, and the others have no known cause. This sample gives over 250,000 clones in total; roughly nine tenths of them show up just once. Over 2% of the sample is taken by the ten largest. Sequencing input: PBMCs or T cells enriched from blood (not recorded which). Receptor source: a woman younger than 30 who had recovered from COVID-19.

V gene TRBV13 combines with J gene TRBJ2-1, with a tentative D call TRBD1 (6 bases). Germline assignment: CDR1 PRHDT and CDR2 FYEKMQ (reference sequence). Trimming pared 10 bases from V and 6 bases from J, leaving 13 bases between. There are 12 residues in the CDR3. CDR3 residues: CATPRGGNEQFF. DNA of the CDR3: TGTGCCACCCCAAGAGGGGGCAATGAGCAGTTCTTC.

V is TRBV19 and J is TRBJ2-5; D uncertain. Germline values: CDR1 LNHDA, CDR2 SQIVND (reference sequence). The V and J ends lost 4 bases and 5 bases respectively, with 14 bases between them. This CDR3 has 14 residues. CDR3 nucleotides: TGTGCCAGTAGTACCGCCAAGTTCAGTGAGACCCAGTACTTC. Translation: CASSTAKFSETQYF. The full variable domain, rest sourced from reference TRBV19 and TRBJ2-5, is DGGITQSPKYLFRKEGQNVTLSCEQNLNHDAMYWYRQDPGQGLRLIYYSQIVNDFQKGDIAEGYSVSREKKESFPLTVTSAQKNPTAFYLCASSTAKFSETQYFGPGTRLLVL.

The chain links TRBV18 to TRBJ1-1; the D gene is possibly TRBD1 (5 bases). The CDR3 runs 12 residues. Between the trimmed V and J ends, which lost 6 bases and 1 base, there was a span of 6 bases. Per germline, CDR1 KGHSH and CDR2 LQKENI. This chain's CDR3 is CASSTANTEAFF. The CDR3 nucleotides are TGTGCCAGCTCGACAGCGAACACTGAAGCTTTCTTT.

The rearrangement links TRBV10-3 to TRBJ1-2; 8 nucleotides align to TRBD1. The CDR3 spans 14 residues. V lost 6 bases, J lost 2 bases, and 5 bases stayed unmatched. Germline-derived CDR1 and CDR2 are ENHRY and SYGVKD. The CDR3 spells CAISGNRGNYGYTF. CDR3 DNA sequence: TGTGCCATCAGCGGAAACAGGGGGAACTATGGCTACACCTTC.

This clone occurred once. This same CDR3 is encoded by further DNA sequences in the sample. V and J are TRBV5-1 and TRBJ1-1, with D possibly matching TRBD1 (5 bases). V lost 1 base, J lost 0 bases, and 7 bases lay in between. The CDR3 runs to 14 residues. In germline, CDR1 is SGHRS, CDR2 YFSETQ. This CDR3 reads CASSLQGMNTEAFF. The CDR3 coding sequence is TGCGCCAGCAGCTTGCAGGGTATGAACACTGAAGCTTTCTTT.